This T cell receptor (beta chain) appears in the sequencing data of a study of blood T cell repertoires in COVID-19. About the research overall: The study drew acute and convalescent COVID-19 samples from the United States, Italy and Spain. PBMCs, B-cell-depleted T cells, or T cells were the source of the cDNA or gDNA that made up the material.

With respect to this clone: Other DNA sequences in the sample encode the same CDR3.

Germline values: CDR1 SNHLY, CDR2 FYNNEI. V shed 3 bases and J shed 2 bases, with 12 bases lying between them. This CDR3 has 15 residues. Authors' methods: Amplifying reference gene primers gave estimates of nucleated cell counts. The table came from immunoSEQ multiplex PCR; TCRdb's copy has only in-frame clones and leaves some out. V and J calls and clone size are those listed in that table; D and trimming were worked out from the DNA. The sample has 20,000 to 25,000 clones, roughly 89% seen once. The receptor's source is a woman between 70 and 85 years old with active COVID-19. The chain links TRBV2 to TRBJ2-3, with D maybe TRBD2 (5 bases). The specimen sequenced was peripheral blood. The CDR3 sequence: CASSEDRGFTDTQYF. CDR3 nucleotide sequence: TGTGCCAGCAGTGAGGATCGGGGATTCACAGATACGCAGTATTTT.